The clone carrying this T cell receptor (beta chain) came up many times. Its antigen is not known. Sequence at one end of the junction differs from germline and may be a read error. The read terminates 3 residues ahead of where the CDR3 ends, so the germline J gene completes it. Profiled with immunoSEQ multiplex PCR; TCRdb holds only in-frame clones, not every one. The sample presents tens of thousands of clones, none singletons. Per the germline V gene, CDR1 is SGHVS and CDR2 is FQNEAQ. The CDR3 has 16 residues. This sample stems from a study of T cell clonality in common variable immunodeficiency. General study results and limits: CVID subjects showed higher TCRbeta clonality than healthy controls.

Most patients and controls had Caucasian heritage. Sequencing was done on a sample of peripheral blood mononuclear cells. The chain combines TRBV7-8 with TRBJ2-7; 10 bases align to TRBD2. The clonotype comes from a person between 18 and 75 years old in good health. Partial CDR3 DNA: TGTGCCAGCAGCCTAGCCGGGACTAGCGTTCCCTACGAG. The encoded protein is CASSLAGTSVPYE. In full, the CDR3 reads CASSLAGTSVPYEQYF.